Sequencing of this T cell receptor beta chain was carried out in a study of T cell responses to AZD1222 COVID-19 vaccine. Whole-study findings and limits: Close to half of all spike-specific TCRs reportedly target regions of the variants that are unmutated.

As concerns this clone: The antigen remains undetermined.

The trim removed 4 bases at V and 3 bases at J, leaving 2 bases unmatched. The germline CDR1 and CDR2 sequences are LGHDT and YNNKEL (reference sequence). The CDR3 contains 15 residues. Using immunoSEQ multiplex PCR, the repertoire was profiled, and TCRdb retains in-frame clones only, with some absent. The data contain 160,000 or so clones, approximately 90% of them singletons. The source is an adult in good health. The source material was peripheral blood, sampled on day 0 of MenACWY control vaccination. The genes are TRBV3-1 (or the pseudogene TRBV3-2) and TRBJ2-1; 11 bases match TRBD2. CDR3 region: CASSPGLAGYNEQFF. The CDR3 DNA is TGTGCCAGCAGCCCAGGACTAGCGGGCTACAATGAGCAGTTCTTC.